This TCR beta chain was identified in a study of regulatory T cells in long-lasting Graves disease. Stated time point: newly diagnosed GD, antithyroid drugs for less than 3 months. The TCR library was prepared using RNA isolated from PBMCs. This CDR3 is 14 amino acids long. Trimming removed 0 bases from V and 4 bases from J; junction bases left unmatched: 2. CDR1 and CDR2 from the germline V gene are SGHRS and YFSETQ. Both iRepertoire HTBI primers and Arm-PCR of CDR3 regions were used to build the TCR beta libraries. A single record per CDR3 protein comes from TCRdb applying MiXCR to the multiplex PCR reads. The sample lists around 450,000 distinct CDR3 sequences, around 16% seen once, with 12% in the top ten. This clonotype was counted at least ten times. These data are also associated with another study on T cells in Graves' hyperthyroidism and ophthalmopathy.

The V gene is TRBV5-1, the J gene TRBJ1-1, with 8 bases identical to TRBD1. The material was peripheral blood mononuclear cells (PBMCs), obtained at new diagnosis, from a patient treated with antithyroid drugs. The receptor was isolated from a man aged 35 to 55 with Graves disease. The CDR3 is CASSLGRGPTEAFF. CDR3 nucleotide sequence: TGCGCCAGCAGCTTGGGCAGGGGGCCCACTGAAGCTTTCTTT.